A single sample gave rise to the 3 T cell receptor beta chains below, sequenced in a study of Ad26.COV2.S vaccination and SARS-CoV-2 variants listed by TCRdb under 2021. The library was made by the immunoSEQ multiplex PCR assay. The source is immuneACCESS, and TCRdb retained only in-frame sequences with V and J called. Part of the clones is not carried over; for the studies checked, unresolved V genes explain less than half of this, and the remainder is unexplained. A total of roughly 450,000 clones appear in this sample, about nine tenths of them only once. The ten largest make up approximately 12% of the sample. The treatment or condition label corresponds to: about 20 received Ad26.COV2.S at low or high dose, single or two shots; 5 received placebo; per-sample allocation not given. Repertoires of vaccine and placebo recipients were sequenced from samples collected on day 63 after the first injection.

The sample consisted of peripheral blood, taken in a trial of Ad26.COV2.S vaccine versus placebo. The receptor set was obtained from a person aged 18-65 years who received the Ad26.COV2.S COVID-19 vaccine or a placebo.

The rearrangement uses TRBV29-1 and TRBJ2-7; D may be TRBD1 (6 bases). Germline lookup yields CDR1 SQVTM and CDR2 ANQGSEA. The CDR3 has 11 amino acids. The V and J ends lost 5 bases and 5 bases respectively, with 10 bases between them. The CDR3 sequence is CSVSRQDEQYF. In DNA, the CDR3 is TGCAGCGTTTCAAGACAGGACGAGCAGTACTTC.

The chain recombines TRBV12-3 or TRBV12-4 with TRBJ1-1; D might be TRBD1 (5 bases). The CDR3 is 13 amino acids. Trimming stripped 6 bases from V and 4 bases from J, with 12 bases between. CDR3: CASSTGRGTEAFF. CDR3 nucleotide sequence: TGTGCCAGCAGCACCGGGAGGGGCACTGAAGCTTTCTTT.

The J gene is TRBJ1-5, the V gene TRBV27; D remains unclear. The germline V and J ends were trimmed by 4 bases and 1 base, with 11 bases remaining between them. This CDR3 is 15 amino acids long. Germline V gene data show CDR1 as MNHEY and CDR2 as SMNVEV (reference sequence). The CDR3 DNA follows: TGTGCCAGCAGTTGGACGGCTTCAAGCAATCAGCCCCAGCATTTT. As protein: CASSWTASSNQPQHF.